This entry describes one TCR beta chain. This sample is drawn from a study of shared clonotypes between healthy human individuals. Data came from immunoSEQ multiplex PCR; TCRdb stores just in-frame clones and leaves some out. Counted here are 780,000 or so clones, roughly 72% occurring once; the ten biggest clones make up under 2%. Germline V gene lookup returns CDR1 MGHRA and CDR2 YSYEKL. V gave up 4 bases and J gave up 6 bases, with 22 bases separating them. The CDR3 has 17 amino acids. The specimen was memory CD4+ T cells sorted from blood. Subset: CD45RA-negative fraction. This clonotype was sampled from a woman in her 30s in good health. The chain links TRBV4-1 to TRBJ2-4, with D possibly being TRBD1 or TRBD2 (7 bases each). The CDR3 nucleotides read TGCGCCAGCAGCCGAGAGGGGGCGGGGGCCAAAGGAAACATTCAGTACTTC. Protein product: CASSREGAGAKGNIQYF.